This record covers a single T cell receptor (beta chain). Sample-barcoded 5' priming and a J-beta primer mix drove a second PCR of roughly 7 to 11 cycles. MiXCR was run by TCRdb on the 5' RACE reads, yielding one entry per CDR3 protein. The sample has about 670,000 distinct CDR3 sequences; 52% are singletons. The sample originates from a study of blood T cells in healthy people across ages. Looked up from germline, CDR1 is ENHRY and CDR2 is SYGVKD. The CDR3 spans 13 residues. Specimen: blood. V and J are TRBV10-3 and TRBJ2-7, with D perhaps assigned TRBD1 or TRBD2 (5 bases each). Gene TRBJ2-5 matches the end of the DNA better, so the J call may be wrong. The sequence came from a woman aged 80 or over in good health. CDR3 nucleotides: TGTGCCACCGAAAGACAGAGGGGAGAGACCCAGTACTTC. Amino acids: CATERQRGETQYF.